This T cell receptor (beta chain) was identified during a study of cytomegalovirus exposure and HLA in healthy donors. Study results and caveats: Most TCRs appeared rarely, but some public TCRs recurred in many donors. A later analysis found first-cohort TCR clusters tended to co-occur in the 120 validation repertoires.

A note on this clone: Its antigen is unidentified.

The donors were in the roughly 110-subject validation cohort, distinct from the 666-subject first cohort. Here immunoSEQ multiplex PCR was the method, and the copy in TCRdb shows in-frame clones only, minus some. The table records 150,000 to 200,000 clones, roughly 86% of them present only once. The sequencing sample was made of PBMCs. This receptor was identified in a woman in her late teens or twenties in good health and CMV-seronegative.

CDR3 sequence: CASSSKPGLAGGTLELFF. Written as DNA, the CDR3 is TGTGCCAGCAGCTCGAAACCGGGACTAGCGGGGGGGACCTTGGAGCTGTTTTTT. The genes are TRBV11-2 and TRBJ2-2, with TRBD2 matching 16 bases. Trimming cost V 4 bases and J 10 bases; bases outside gene matches: 12. The CDR3 extends over 18 amino acids. From germline, CDR1 is SGHAT and CDR2 FQNNGV.